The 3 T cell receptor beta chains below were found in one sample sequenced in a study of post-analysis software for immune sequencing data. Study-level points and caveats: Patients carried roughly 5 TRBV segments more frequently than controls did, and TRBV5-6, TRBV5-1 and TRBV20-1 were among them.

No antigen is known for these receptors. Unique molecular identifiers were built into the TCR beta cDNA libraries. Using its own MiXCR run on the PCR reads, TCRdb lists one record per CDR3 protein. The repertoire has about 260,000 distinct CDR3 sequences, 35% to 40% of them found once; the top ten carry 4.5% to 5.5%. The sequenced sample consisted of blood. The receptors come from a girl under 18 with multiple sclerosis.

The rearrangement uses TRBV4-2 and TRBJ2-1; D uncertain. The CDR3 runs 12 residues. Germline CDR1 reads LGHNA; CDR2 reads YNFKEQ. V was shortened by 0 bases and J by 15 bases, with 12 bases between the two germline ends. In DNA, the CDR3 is TGTGCCAGCAGCCAAGATGGATCTCGTTGGTTCTTC. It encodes CASSQDGSRWFF.

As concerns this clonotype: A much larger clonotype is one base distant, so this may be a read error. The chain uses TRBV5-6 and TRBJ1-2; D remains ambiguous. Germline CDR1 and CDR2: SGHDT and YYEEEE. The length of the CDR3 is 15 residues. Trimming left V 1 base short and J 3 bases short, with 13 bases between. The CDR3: CASSLPGKMDYGYTF. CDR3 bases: TGTGCCAGCAGCTTGCCCGGGAAAATGGACTATGGCTACACCTTC.

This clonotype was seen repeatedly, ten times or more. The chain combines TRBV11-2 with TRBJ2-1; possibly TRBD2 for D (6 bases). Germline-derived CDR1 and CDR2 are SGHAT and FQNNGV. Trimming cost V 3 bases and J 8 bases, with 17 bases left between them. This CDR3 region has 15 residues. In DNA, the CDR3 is TGTGCCAGCAGCTTGGGCCGACTAGTTCCGGATGAGCAGTTCTTC. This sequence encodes CASSLGRLVPDEQFF. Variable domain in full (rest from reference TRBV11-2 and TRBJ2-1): EAGVAQSPRYKIIEKRQSVAFWCNPISGHATLYWYQQILGQGPKLLIQFQNNGVVDDSQLPKDRFSAERLKGVDSTLKIQPAKLEDSAVYLCASSLGRLVPDEQFFGPGTRLTVL.